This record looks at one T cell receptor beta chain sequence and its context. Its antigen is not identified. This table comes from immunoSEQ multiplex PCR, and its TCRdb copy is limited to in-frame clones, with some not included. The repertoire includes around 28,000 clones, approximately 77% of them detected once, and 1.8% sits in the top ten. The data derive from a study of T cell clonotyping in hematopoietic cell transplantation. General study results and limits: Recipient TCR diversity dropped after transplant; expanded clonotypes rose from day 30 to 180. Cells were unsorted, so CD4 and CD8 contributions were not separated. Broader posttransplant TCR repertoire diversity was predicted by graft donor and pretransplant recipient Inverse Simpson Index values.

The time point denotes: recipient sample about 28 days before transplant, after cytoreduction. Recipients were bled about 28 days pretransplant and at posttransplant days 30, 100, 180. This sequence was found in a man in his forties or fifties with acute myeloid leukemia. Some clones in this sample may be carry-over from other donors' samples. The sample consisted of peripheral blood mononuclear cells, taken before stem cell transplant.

The chain's CDR3 is CASSTGQFTNYGYTF. The CDR3 DNA reads as TGTGCCAGCAGCACCGGACAGTTCACTAACTATGGCTACACCTTC. The chain couples TRBV9 to TRBJ1-2, with D possibly being TRBD1 (6 bases). V was pared by 4 bases and J by 0 bases, with 13 bases between. This CDR3 comprises 15 residues. Germline CDR1 is SGDLS and CDR2 is YYNGEE. The full variable domain, rest sourced from reference TRBV9 and TRBJ1-2, is DSGVTQTPKHLITATGQRVTLRCSPRSGDLSVYWYQQSLDQGLQFLIQYYNGEERAKGNILERFSAQQFPDLHSELNLSSLELGDSALYFCASSTGQFTNYGYTFGSGTRLTVV.